Below, 3 T cell receptor beta chains from the same sample are listed, as sequenced in a study of shared clonotypes between healthy human individuals. Profiled with immunoSEQ multiplex PCR; TCRdb holds only in-frame clones, not every one. The sample has about 2,500,000 clones, around 94% seen once; the top ten hold 0.13% to 0.15%. The sample taken for sequencing was naive CD4+ T cells sorted from blood. Described subset: CD45RA+ positively selected. The receptors here all came from a man between 18 and 29 years old in good health.

This chain connects TRBV6-1 to TRBJ2-7, with D maybe TRBD1 (5 bases). Germline V CDR1 and CDR2: MNHNS, SASEGT. The CDR3 has 18 amino acids. Trimming removed 1 base from V and 0 bases from J, with 19 bases in between. The CDR3 sequence is CASSEVIGMDIGSYEQYF. CDR3 coding DNA: TGTGCCAGCAGTGAAGTAATAGGAATGGACATAGGCTCCTACGAGCAGTACTTC.

This chain links TRBV15 with TRBJ2-7, with 10 bases fitting TRBD2. From germline, CDR1 is LNHNV and CDR2 YYDKDF (reference sequence). The CDR3 is made up of 16 amino acids. V shed 1 base and J 0 bases; nucleotides not matched to a gene: 3. CDR3 residues: CATSRGLAGNSYEQYF. CDR3 nucleotide sequence: TGTGCCACCAGCAGAGGACTAGCGGGCAACTCCTACGAGCAGTACTTC.

The chain joins TRBV30 to TRBJ2-7; D tentatively reads TRBD1 or TRBD2 (6 bases each). Germline V gene data show CDR1 as GTSNPN and CDR2 as SVGIG (reference sequence). CDR3 length equals 15 residues. The V end lost 4 bases, the J end lost 7 bases, and 23 bases lay between the germline ends. CDR3 DNA: TGTGCCTGGACCAAAAGGGGGGCCGGGCCGGGGGAGCAGTACTTC. Its protein product is CAWTKRGAGPGEQYF.